The TCR beta chain described here comes from a study of T cells in Graves' hyperthyroidism and ophthalmopathy. Regarding the study as a whole: Peripheral blood also featured most of the thyroid clonotypes expanded above 0.001.

The germline V gene encodes CDR1 DFQATT and CDR2 SNEGSKA (reference sequence). Trimming took off 3 bases at V and 4 bases at J, with 15 bases between the two ends. CDR3 length: 14 amino acids. This clonotype turned up a few times. Antigen unknown. TCR beta CDR3 region amplification was performed from RNA transcripts. HTBI primers drove first-round RT-PCR of the TCR CDR3. TCRdb re-derived calls from the multiplex PCR reads in MiXCR, one entry per CDR3 protein. The sample has 500,000 to 550,000 distinct CDR3 sequences; 20% are singletons. The sequence derives from a man between 35 and 55 years old with Graves' ophthalmopathy. Sequencing used blood. The chain employs TRBV20-1 and TRBJ2-5; possibly TRBD2 for D (6 bases). The CDR3, as DNA: TGCAGTGCTAGTAAGGAGGGAAACGGAGAGACCCAGTACTTC. Amino acid sequence: CSASKEGNGETQYF.